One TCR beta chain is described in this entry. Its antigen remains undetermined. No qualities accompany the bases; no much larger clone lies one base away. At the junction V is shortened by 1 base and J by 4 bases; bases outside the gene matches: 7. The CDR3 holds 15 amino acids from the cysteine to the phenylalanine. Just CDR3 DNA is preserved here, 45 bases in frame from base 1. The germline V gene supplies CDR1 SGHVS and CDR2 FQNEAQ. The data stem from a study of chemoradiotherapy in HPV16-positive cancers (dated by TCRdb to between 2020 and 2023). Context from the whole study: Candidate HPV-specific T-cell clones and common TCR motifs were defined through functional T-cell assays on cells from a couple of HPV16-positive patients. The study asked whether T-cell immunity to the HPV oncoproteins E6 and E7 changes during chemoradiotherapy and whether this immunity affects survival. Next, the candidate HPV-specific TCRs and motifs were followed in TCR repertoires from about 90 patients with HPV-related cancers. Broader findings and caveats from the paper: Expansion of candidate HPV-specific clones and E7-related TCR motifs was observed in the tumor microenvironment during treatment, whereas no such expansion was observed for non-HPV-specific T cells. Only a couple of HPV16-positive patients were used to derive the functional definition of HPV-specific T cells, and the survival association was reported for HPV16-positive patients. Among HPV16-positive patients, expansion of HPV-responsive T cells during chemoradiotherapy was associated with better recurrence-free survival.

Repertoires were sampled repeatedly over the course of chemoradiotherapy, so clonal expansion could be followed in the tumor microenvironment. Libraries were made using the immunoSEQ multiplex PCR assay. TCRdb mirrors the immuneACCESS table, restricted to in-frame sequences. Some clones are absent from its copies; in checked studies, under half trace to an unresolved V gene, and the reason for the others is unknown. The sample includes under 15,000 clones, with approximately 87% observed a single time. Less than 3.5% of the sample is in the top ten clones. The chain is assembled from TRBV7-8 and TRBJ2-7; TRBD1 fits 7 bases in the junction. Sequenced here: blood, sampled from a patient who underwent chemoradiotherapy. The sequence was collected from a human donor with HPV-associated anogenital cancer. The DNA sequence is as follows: TGTGCCAGCAGCTTAGTCAAGGGGGCGGCGTACGAGCAGTACTTC. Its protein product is CASSLVKGAAYEQYF.